These 32 T cell receptor beta chains came from one sample sequenced in a study of blood T cell repertoires in COVID-19 (dated by TCRdb to about 2020). The library was produced with the immunoSEQ multiplex PCR assay. TCRdb took over this immuneACCESS table, retaining in-frame rearrangements with V and J assigned. Such tables are incomplete; in checked studies, under half of the missing clones stem from an unresolved V gene, and the remainder is unexplained. This sample comprises some 370,000 clones, around 87% of them detected only once. The top ten clones comprise 10% of the sample. The sequenced sample was peripheral blood. These receptors originate from a woman aged 30 to 39 with COVID-19, enrolled during active disease.

The chain joins TRBV3-1 (or the pseudogene TRBV3-2) to TRBJ1-2; TRBD1 matches 11 bases. V lost 4 bases and J lost 7; bases outside the gene matches: 20. In germline, CDR1 is LGHDT, CDR2 YNNKEL (reference sequence). The CDR3 loop spans 19 amino acids. This CDR3 reads CASSPWTTGTGGIMVGYTF. Written as DNA, the CDR3 is TGTGCCAGCAGCCCTTGGACTACCGGGACAGGGGGGATTATGGTTGGCTACACCTTC.

J is TRBJ2-2 and V is TRBV5-1, with 13 bases that match TRBD2. J lost 5 bases, V lost 4 bases, and 2 bases had no gene match. The CDR3 runs to 15 residues. Looked up from germline, CDR1 is SGHRS and CDR2 is YFSETQ. CDR3 in amino acids: CASSILAGGTGELFF. The CDR3 nucleotides are TGCGCCAGCAGCATACTAGCGGGAGGGACCGGGGAGCTGTTTTTT.

The rearrangement joins TRBV9 to TRBJ2-7, with 11 bases fitting TRBD1. The CDR3 loop spans 15 amino acids. The germline V gene has CDR1 SGDLS and CDR2 YYNGEE. V was clipped by 2 bases and J by 2 bases; unmatched bases: 3. CDR3 in DNA: TGTGCCAGCAGCGTCGGGGACAGGGGGACCTACGAGCAGTACTTC. It yields the protein CASSVGDRGTYEQYF.

J is TRBJ1-6 and V is TRBV28, with 8 nucleotides matching TRBD1. Germline trimming cut 6 bases from V and 5 bases from J; bases unmatched to any gene: 9. Per the germline V gene, CDR1 is MDHEN and CDR2 is SYDVKM. The CDR3 has 16 residues. The CDR3 loop is CASRSDRGWNNSPLHF. DNA of the CDR3: TGTGCCAGCAGGTCTGACAGGGGATGGAATAATTCACCCCTCCACTTT.

V and J are TRBV5-8 and TRBJ2-3; D remains unclear. Germline loops: CDR1 SGHTS, CDR2 YDEGEE. CDR3 size: 11 residues. V lost 2 bases to trimming and J lost 13 bases, with 11 bases between them. CDR3 loop: CASSFGRLEYF. CDR3 DNA sequence: TGTGCCAGCAGCTTCGGTCGACTGGAGTATTTT.

The gene calls are TRBV7-9 and TRBJ2-6; D might be TRBD1 (5 bases). With 5 bases removed from V and 3 bases from J, the gap between germline ends came to 11 bases. CDR1 SEHNR and CDR2 FQNEAQ come from the germline V gene (reference sequence). CDR3 length: 15 amino acids. CDR3 amino acids: CASSQGRHGANVLTF. The DNA for the CDR3 is TGTGCCAGCAGCCAGGGTCGGCATGGGGCCAACGTCCTGACTTTC.

J is TRBJ2-7 and V is TRBV4-1; 11 bases are shared with TRBD2. Losses at the gene ends were 0 bases for V and 0 bases for J; bases not matched to a gene: 10. Germline V gives CDR1 MGHRA, CDR2 YSYEKL. CDR3 length: 19 amino acids. In DNA form, the CDR3 reads TGCGCCAGCAGCCAAGAATGGACTAGCGGGCCCTCCACCTCCTACGAGCAGTACTTC. As protein: CASSQEWTSGPSTSYEQYF.

This chain uses TRBV3-1 (or the pseudogene TRBV3-2) with TRBJ1-5; D is uncertain. V lost 0 bases to trimming and J lost 2 bases, with 11 bases between them. Looked up from germline, CDR1 is LGHDT and CDR2 is YNNKEL (reference sequence). CDR3 size: 16 residues. CDR3: CASSQDLRVGNQPQHF. The CDR3 coding sequence is TGTGCCAGCAGCCAAGACCTGCGAGTCGGCAATCAGCCCCAGCATTTT.

The chain couples TRBV6-6 to TRBJ1-5; 7 bases are a match to TRBD1. This CDR3 has 14 amino acids. The V gene end was trimmed by 5 bases and the J gene end by 1 base; junction bases not matched to a gene: 2. Germline values: CDR1 MNHNY, CDR2 SVGAGI (reference sequence). Here the CDR3 DNA reads TGTGCCAGCAGTCGACAGGGCAGCAATCAGCCCCAGCATTTT. As protein: CASSRQGSNQPQHF.

The chain carries TRBV7-9 and TRBJ1-2; the match to TRBD1 covers 8 bases. V gave up 5 bases and J gave up 4 bases; unmatched junction bases: 3. Germline-derived CDR1 and CDR2 are SEHNR and FQNEAQ (reference sequence). This CDR3 region has 13 residues. The CDR3 here is CASSAGTGYGYTF. CDR3 DNA sequence: TGTGCCAGCAGCGCAGGGACAGGCTATGGCTACACCTTC.

This chain connects TRBV24-1 to TRBJ2-1, with TRBD2 as a possible D gene (6 bases). Germline values: CDR1 KGHDR, CDR2 SFDVKD. Trimming left V 4 bases short and J 4 bases short, with 16 bases between. The CDR3 spans 16 residues. Written as DNA, the CDR3 is TGTGCCACCAGTGACCGGAGGGGTACTCGGTACAATGAGCAGTTCTTC. Residues: CATSDRRGTRYNEQFF.

The J gene is TRBJ2-3, the V gene TRBV10-3; TRBD2 matches at 7 bases. The CDR3 totals 16 residues. V gave up 3 bases and J gave up 0 bases; unmatched junction bases: 6. The V gene's germline CDR1 is ENHRY and CDR2 SYGVKD. The CDR3 bases are TGTGCCATCAGTGACCCTAGCGGAGCGAGCACAGATACGCAGTATTTT. This sequence encodes CAISDPSGASTDTQYF.

The chain is built from TRBV7-2 and TRBJ2-1; D is possibly TRBD2 (5 bases). V was shortened by 5 bases and J by 0 bases, with 11 bases between the two germline ends. The CDR3 loop spans 15 amino acids. Germline V lookup: CDR1 SGHTA, CDR2 FQGNSA. The DNA for the CDR3 is TGTGCCAGCAGCAGCGGTGGGAACTCCTACAATGAGCAGTTCTTC. Translation gives CASSSGGNSYNEQFF.

The chain combines TRBV6-1 with TRBJ2-7; 8 bases fit TRBD2. This CDR3 is 13 amino acids long. V was clipped by 8 bases and J by 1 base; unmatched bases: 4. From germline, CDR1 is MNHNS and CDR2 SASEGT. Here the CDR3 DNA reads TGTGCCAGCGGACTAGCACTATCCTACGAGCAGTACTTC. Encoded protein: CASGLALSYEQYF.

This chain joins TRBV2 and TRBJ2-7, with D perhaps matching TRBD1 (6 bases). Per the germline V gene, CDR1 is SNHLY and CDR2 is FYNNEI. The CDR3 sequence is 13 residues long. V lost 5 bases, J lost 1 base, and 9 bases lay in between. CDR3 DNA sequence: TGTGCCAGCAGTCTGACAGGTTCCTACGAGCAGTACTTC. Its translation: CASSLTGSYEQYF.

This chain connects TRBV10-3 to TRBJ1-1; 7 nucleotides match TRBD1. Germline lookup yields CDR1 ENHRY and CDR2 SYGVKD. The CDR3 length is 14 residues. The trim removed 4 bases at V and 5 bases at J, leaving 7 bases unmatched. CDR3 sequence (DNA): TGTGCCATCAGTGTCAGACAGGGTGGAACTGAAGCTTTCTTT. It specifies CAISVRQGGTEAFF.

This clone was counted between two and nine times. The chain recombines TRBV30 with TRBJ2-1; TRBD2 agrees at 13 bases. Germline assignment: CDR1 GTSNPN and CDR2 SVGIG (reference sequence). The CDR3 loop spans 14 amino acids. J was trimmed by 9 bases and V by 4 bases; bases with no gene match: 6. CDR3: CAWNPGTSGTEQFF. As DNA, the CDR3 is TGTGCCTGGAACCCCGGGACTAGCGGGACTGAGCAGTTCTTC.

A remark on this clone: The sample has other DNA sequences that encode this CDR3 too. This chain's CDR3 is CASSLTSGTGELFF. The DNA of the CDR3 is TGTGCCAGCAGCTTAACGTCGGGTACCGGGGAGCTGTTTTTT. This chain joins TRBV7-3 and TRBJ2-2; the D is unclear. The ends were cut back, 0 bases at V and 5 bases at J, with 7 bases in the middle. Germline V gives CDR1 SGHTA, CDR2 FQGTGA. CDR3 length: 14 residues.

The chain joins TRBV28 to TRBJ2-1; 12 nucleotides line up with TRBD2. The germline V gene encodes CDR1 MDHEN and CDR2 SYDVKM. The V gene end was trimmed by 5 bases and the J gene end by 7 bases; junction bases not matched to a gene: 6. CDR3 length equals 15 residues. CDR3 coding DNA: TGTGCCAGCAGTACACTAGCGGGGGGTGGGAATGAGCAGTTCTTC. It codes for CASSTLAGGGNEQFF.

The V call is TRBV3-1 (or the pseudogene TRBV3-2), the J call TRBJ2-1; the D gene is possibly TRBD2 (6 bases). Germline assignment: CDR1 LGHDT and CDR2 YNNKEL (reference sequence). This CDR3 has 14 amino acids. The V and J ends lost 4 bases and 4 bases respectively, with 11 bases between them. In DNA form, the CDR3 reads TGTGCCAGCAGCCGGCGGGACCTTTACAATGAGCAGTTCTTC. Its translation: CASSRRDLYNEQFF.

This clone was counted only a few times. This chain joins TRBV2 and TRBJ1-2; D is unresolved. The CDR3 covers 12 residues. Per germline, CDR1 SNHLY and CDR2 FYNNEI. V was pared by 4 bases and J by 5 bases, with 8 bases between. CDR3 DNA: TGTGCCAGCAGTGCTCCGGGGTATGGCTACACCTTC. Amino acids: CASSAPGYGYTF.

In its sample, this clone was seen once. This chain joins TRBV7-9 and TRBJ2-2; 8 bases match TRBD2. CDR1 and CDR2 (germline): SEHNR, FQNEAQ (reference sequence). J lost 6 bases, V lost 4 bases, and 19 bases had no gene match. The CDR3 spans 19 residues. CDR3 loop: CASSSPPTSGPGGSGELFF. In DNA form, the CDR3 reads TGTGCCAGCAGCTCGCCGCCCACTAGCGGTCCCGGGGGCTCCGGGGAGCTGTTTTTT.

This chain links TRBV7-9 with TRBJ1-2, with 7 bases fitting TRBD1. Germline trimming cut 5 bases from V and 4 bases from J; bases unmatched to any gene: 4. The CDR3 consists of 13 residues. Germline lookup yields CDR1 SEHNR and CDR2 FQNEAQ (reference sequence). The CDR3 nucleotides are TGTGCCAGCAGCGGGGACAGTCTCTATGGCTACACCTTC. The encoded protein is CASSGDSLYGYTF.

Here the CDR3 reads CSASRLAGGNEQFF. The CDR3 DNA is TGCAGTGCTAGTAGGCTAGCGGGAGGTAATGAGCAGTTCTTC. The rearrangement joins TRBV20-1 to TRBJ2-1; 11 bases line up with TRBD2. Trimming at V came to 3 bases and at J to 7 bases, leaving 5 bases not matched to a gene. The germline V gene has CDR1 DFQATT and CDR2 SNEGSKA (reference sequence). CDR3 length: 14 amino acids.

This rearrangement joins TRBV9 to TRBJ2-7, with TRBD1 matching over 9 bases. CDR1 is SGDLS, CDR2 YYNGEE, per germline. Unmatched junction bases numbered 11, after V lost 5 bases and J lost 5 bases. The CDR3 contains 15 residues. CDR3 residues: CASSEGGTGFNEQYF. The CDR3 DNA is TGTGCCAGCAGTGAGGGCGGGACAGGGTTTAACGAGCAGTACTTC.

This clone has only one observation. Other DNA sequences in the sample encode the same CDR3. The J gene is TRBJ2-7, the V gene TRBV6-5, with D hard to call. The ends were cut back, 6 bases at V and 0 bases at J, with 12 bases in the middle. Per the germline V gene, CDR1 is MNHEY and CDR2 is SVGAGI. CDR3 length: 14 amino acids. The CDR3 loop reads CASSRDFSSYEQYF. CDR3 sequence (DNA): TGTGCCAGCAGCCGTGACTTCAGCTCCTACGAGCAGTACTTC.

The J gene is TRBJ1-4, the V gene TRBV24-1; 10 bases fit TRBD1. The CDR3 covers 15 residues. Germline assignment: CDR1 KGHDR and CDR2 SFDVKD. Trimming took 3 bases from V and 3 from J; bases not matched to a gene: 0. The CDR3 DNA sequence: TGTGCCACCAGTGATGGACAGGGGGCTAATGAAAAACTGTTTTTT. Protein sequence: CATSDGQGANEKLFF.

The V and J genes are TRBV13 and TRBJ2-3; 12 nucleotides line up with TRBD2. Germline assignment: CDR1 PRHDT and CDR2 FYEKMQ (reference sequence). The CDR3 is 17 residues long. Trimming removed 4 bases from V and 2 bases from J; junction bases left unmatched: 7. The CDR3 reads CASSYRTSGALTDTQYF. CDR3 coding DNA: TGTGCCAGCAGCTACAGGACTAGCGGGGCCCTCACAGATACGCAGTATTTT. Full variable domain (remainder filled in from reference TRBV13 and TRBJ2-3): AAGVIQSPRHLIKEKRETATLKCYPIPRHDTVYWYQQGPGQDPQFLISFYEKMQSDKGSIPDRFSAQQFSDYHSELNMSSLELGDSALYFCASSYRTSGALTDTQYFGPGTRLTVL.

The chain has TRBV5-1 and TRBJ2-7, with TRBD1 matching 7 bases. The CDR3 has 13 residues. V gave up 5 bases and J gave up 2 bases; unmatched junction bases: 4. Germline V lookup: CDR1 SGHRS, CDR2 YFSETQ. CDR3 amino acids: CASRTGPAYEQYF. For the CDR3, the DNA is TGCGCCAGCAGGACAGGGCCTGCCTACGAGCAGTACTTC.

The chain combines TRBV4-3 with TRBJ2-7; TRBD2 matches 7 bases. V trimming: 3 bases; J trimming: 0 bases; junction bases outside the gene matches: 11. The CDR3 is made up of 17 amino acids. CDR1 is LGHNA and CDR2 is YSLEER in the germline V gene. CDR3 coding DNA: TGCGCCAGCAGCCAGCCTCCGGAGGGAGGGAGCTCCTACGAGCAGTACTTC. Its protein product is CASSQPPEGGSSYEQYF.

The rearrangement uses TRBV27 and TRBJ2-3, with unresolved D. V was clipped by 5 bases and J by 1 base, with 10 bases between them. Germline V gene sequence: CDR1 MNHEY, CDR2 SMNVEV (reference sequence). This CDR3 is built from 14 residues. The CDR3 DNA sequence: TGTGCCAGCAGTACACAATTGCGCACAGATACGCAGTATTTT. This sequence encodes CASSTQLRTDTQYF.

V and J are TRBV7-9 and TRBJ2-3; D remains ambiguous. The germline V and J ends were trimmed by 1 base and 0 bases, with 5 bases remaining between them. CDR3 length: 14 residues. CDR1 SEHNR and CDR2 FQNEAQ come from the germline V gene (reference sequence). CDR3 coding DNA: TGTGCCAGCAGCTTAGACAGTAGCACAGATACGCAGTATTTT. Protein: CASSLDSSTDTQYF.